This passage covers 6 T cell receptor beta chains from one sample sequenced in a study of blood T cell repertoires in COVID-19. TCRdb's table, derived via immunoSEQ multiplex PCR, lists solely in-frame clones and lacks some. The repertoire holds 130,000 to 150,000 clones, with over 80% as singletons. Material for sequencing was PBMCs or T cells enriched from blood (not recorded which). All receptors come from a man in his fifties or sixties who had recovered from COVID-19.

The chain recombines TRBV19 with TRBJ2-7, with 7 bases lining up with TRBD1. J gave up 5 bases and V 5 bases, and 9 bases lay outside the gene matches. The CDR3 contains 14 residues. CDR1 and CDR2 from the germline V gene are LNHDA and SQIVND (reference sequence). The CDR3 nucleotides read TGTGCCAGTAGTTTCACCGGGACAGTAAACGAGCAGTACTTC. Amino acids: CASSFTGTVNEQYF. Full variable domain (outside the CDR3, taken from reference TRBV19 and TRBJ2-7): DGGITQSPKYLFRKEGQNVTLSCEQNLNHDAMYWYRQDPGQGLRLIYYSQIVNDFQKGDIAEGYSVSREKKESFPLTVTSAQKNPTAFYLCASSFTGTVNEQYFGPGTRLTVT.

The rearrangement links TRBV10-3 to TRBJ1-2; 7 bases map to TRBD1. The length of the CDR3 is 12 residues. Trimming removed 6 bases from V and 5 bases from J; junction bases left unmatched: 3. Germline V CDR1 and CDR2: ENHRY, SYGVKD. The CDR3 nucleotides are TGTGCCATCAGCGGGACAGAGTATGGCTACACCTTC. Its protein is CAISGTEYGYTF.

This clone showed up just once. This chain connects TRBV7-9 to TRBJ1-6; a possible D gene is TRBD1 (6 bases). CDR1 is SEHNR, CDR2 FQNEAQ, per germline (reference sequence). The V gene lost 5 bases and the J gene lost 6 bases, with 14 bases spanning the gap. The CDR3 has 15 residues. CDR3 loop: CASSNDRKGNSPLHF. Written as DNA, the CDR3 is TGTGCCAGCAGCAATGACAGGAAGGGTAATTCACCCCTCCACTTT.

The gene calls are TRBV4-1 and TRBJ2-2; D not resolved. Germline lookup yields CDR1 MGHRA and CDR2 YSYEKL. This CDR3 has 13 amino acids. V shed 1 base and J shed 5 bases, with 5 bases lying between them. The CDR3 protein is CASSQGATGELFF. CDR3 bases: TGCGCCAGCAGCCAAGGCGCTACCGGGGAGCTGTTTTTT.

This chain links TRBV7-6 with TRBJ2-7; 9 bases map to TRBD2. This CDR3 region has 18 residues. CDR1 is SGHVS, CDR2 FNYEAQ, per germline. The junction had 12 bases not matched to a gene; V was cut back by 1 base and J by 2 bases. The CDR3 region has the DNA TGTGCCAGCAGCTTAGTAGGGACTAGCACCCAATTCCCCTACGAGCAGTACTTC. Its translation is CASSLVGTSTQFPYEQYF.

The chain joins TRBV27 to TRBJ2-2; the D gene is possibly TRBD1 (6 bases). This CDR3 comprises 15 residues. Trimming took 5 bases from V and 7 from J, leaving 17 bases between them. Germline assignment: CDR1 MNHEY and CDR2 SMNVEV (reference sequence). CDR3 residues: CASSPQHRVDGELFF. The CDR3 DNA sequence: TGTGCCAGCAGTCCCCAACACAGGGTTGACGGGGAGCTGTTTTTT.